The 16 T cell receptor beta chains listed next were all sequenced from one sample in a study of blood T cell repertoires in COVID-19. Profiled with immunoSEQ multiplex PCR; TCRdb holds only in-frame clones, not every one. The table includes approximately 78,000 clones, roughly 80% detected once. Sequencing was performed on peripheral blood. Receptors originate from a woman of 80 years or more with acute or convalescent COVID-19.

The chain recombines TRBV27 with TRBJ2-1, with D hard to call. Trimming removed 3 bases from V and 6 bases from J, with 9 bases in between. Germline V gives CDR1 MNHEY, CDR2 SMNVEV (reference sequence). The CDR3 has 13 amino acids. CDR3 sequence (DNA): TGTGCCAGCAGTTTCAACTCCGGCAATGAGCAGTTCTTC. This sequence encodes CASSFNSGNEQFF.

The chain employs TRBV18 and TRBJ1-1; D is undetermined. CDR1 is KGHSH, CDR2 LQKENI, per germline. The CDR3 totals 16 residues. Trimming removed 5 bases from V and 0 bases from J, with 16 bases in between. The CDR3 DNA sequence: TGTGCCAGCTCAAGGCAATCCGGGGAGATGAACACTGAAGCTTTCTTT. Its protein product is CASSRQSGEMNTEAFF.

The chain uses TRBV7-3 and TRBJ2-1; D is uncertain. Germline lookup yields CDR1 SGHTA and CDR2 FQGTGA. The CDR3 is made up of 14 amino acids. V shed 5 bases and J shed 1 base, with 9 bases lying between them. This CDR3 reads CASSAESSYNEQFF. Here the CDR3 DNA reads TGTGCCAGCAGCGCGGAGTCATCCTACAATGAGCAGTTCTTC.

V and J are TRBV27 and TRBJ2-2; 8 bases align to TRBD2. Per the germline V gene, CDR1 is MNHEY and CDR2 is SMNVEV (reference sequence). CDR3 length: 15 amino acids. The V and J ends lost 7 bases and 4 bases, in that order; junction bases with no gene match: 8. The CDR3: CASTFGGAGTGELFF. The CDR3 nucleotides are TGTGCCAGCACCTTCGGGGGGGCGGGCACCGGGGAGCTGTTTTTT.

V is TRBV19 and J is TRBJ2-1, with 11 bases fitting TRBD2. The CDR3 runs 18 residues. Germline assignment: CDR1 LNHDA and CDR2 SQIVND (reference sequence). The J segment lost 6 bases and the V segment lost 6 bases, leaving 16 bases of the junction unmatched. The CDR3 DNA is TGTGCCAGTAGCTCGGCGACTAGCGGGAACCATTTAATCAATGAGCAGTTCTTC. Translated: CASSSATSGNHLINEQFF.

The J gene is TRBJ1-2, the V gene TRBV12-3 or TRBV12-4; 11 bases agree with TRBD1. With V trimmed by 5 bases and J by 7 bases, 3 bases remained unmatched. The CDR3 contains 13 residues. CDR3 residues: CASSRTGGFGYTF. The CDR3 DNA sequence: TGTGCCAGCAGTAGGACAGGGGGCTTTGGCTACACCTTC.

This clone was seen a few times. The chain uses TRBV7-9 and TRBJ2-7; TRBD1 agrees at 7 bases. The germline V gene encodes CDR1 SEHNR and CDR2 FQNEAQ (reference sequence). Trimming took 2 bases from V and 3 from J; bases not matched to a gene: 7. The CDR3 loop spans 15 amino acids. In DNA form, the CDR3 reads TGTGCCAGCAGCTTATTGCCCGGGACAGACTACGAGCAGTACTTC. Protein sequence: CASSLLPGTDYEQYF.

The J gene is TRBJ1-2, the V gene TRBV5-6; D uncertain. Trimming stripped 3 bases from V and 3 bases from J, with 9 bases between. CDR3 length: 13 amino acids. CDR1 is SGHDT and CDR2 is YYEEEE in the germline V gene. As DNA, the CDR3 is TGTGCCAGCAGCTCAACCGTAGACTATGGCTACACCTTC. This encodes CASSSTVDYGYTF.

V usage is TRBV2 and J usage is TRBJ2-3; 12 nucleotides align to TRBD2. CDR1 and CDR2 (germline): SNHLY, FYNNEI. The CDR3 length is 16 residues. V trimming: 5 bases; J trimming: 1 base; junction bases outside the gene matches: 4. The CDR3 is CASSLRTSGGTDTQYF. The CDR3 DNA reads TGTGCCAGCAGTCTACGGACTAGCGGGGGCACAGATACGCAGTATTTT.

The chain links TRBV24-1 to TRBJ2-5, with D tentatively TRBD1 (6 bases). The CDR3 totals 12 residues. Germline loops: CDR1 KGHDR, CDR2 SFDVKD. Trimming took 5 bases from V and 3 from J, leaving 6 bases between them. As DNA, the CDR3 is TGTGCCACCAGTGGACAGGAAGAGACCCAGTACTTC. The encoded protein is CATSGQEETQYF.

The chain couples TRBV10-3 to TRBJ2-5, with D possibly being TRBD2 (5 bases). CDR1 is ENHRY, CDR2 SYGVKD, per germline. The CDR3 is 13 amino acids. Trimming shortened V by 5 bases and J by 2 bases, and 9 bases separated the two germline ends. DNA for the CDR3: TGTGCCATCAGTCTAGCCCTTCAAGAGACCCAGTACTTC. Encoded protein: CAISLALQETQYF.

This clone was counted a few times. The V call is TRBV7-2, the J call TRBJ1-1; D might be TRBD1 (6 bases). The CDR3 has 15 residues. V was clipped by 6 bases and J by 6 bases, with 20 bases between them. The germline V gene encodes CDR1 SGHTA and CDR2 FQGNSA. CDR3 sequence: CASSPPGRRGAEAFF. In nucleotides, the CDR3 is TGTGCCAGCAGTCCCCCCGGTCGCAGGGGAGCTGAAGCTTTCTTT.

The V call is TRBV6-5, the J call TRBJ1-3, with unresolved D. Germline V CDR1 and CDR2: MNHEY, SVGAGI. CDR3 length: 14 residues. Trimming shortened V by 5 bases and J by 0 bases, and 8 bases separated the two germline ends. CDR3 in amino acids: CASSLAVSGNTIYF. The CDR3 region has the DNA TGTGCCAGCAGTCTAGCCGTCTCTGGAAACACCATATATTTT.

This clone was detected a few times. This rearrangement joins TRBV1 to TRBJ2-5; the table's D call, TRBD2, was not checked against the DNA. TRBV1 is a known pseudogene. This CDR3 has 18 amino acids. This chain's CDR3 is CTSSHRLAGGNLQETQYF. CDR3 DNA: TGCACCAGCAGCCACCGACTAGCGGGAGGAAACCTACAAGAGACCCAGTACTTC.

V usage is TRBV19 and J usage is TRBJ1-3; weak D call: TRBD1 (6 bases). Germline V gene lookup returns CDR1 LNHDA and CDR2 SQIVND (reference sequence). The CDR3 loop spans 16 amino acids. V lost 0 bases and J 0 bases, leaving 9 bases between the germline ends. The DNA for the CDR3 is TGTGCCAGTAGTATAGAAAACAGGGCCTCTGGAAACACCATATATTTT. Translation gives CASSIENRASGNTIYF.

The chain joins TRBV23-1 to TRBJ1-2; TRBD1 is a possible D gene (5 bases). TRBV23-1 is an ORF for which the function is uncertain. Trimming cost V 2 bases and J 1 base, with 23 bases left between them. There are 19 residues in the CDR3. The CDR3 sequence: CASSQPGGTGRGNNYGYTF. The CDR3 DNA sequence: TGCGCCAGCAGTCAACCCGGGGGGACCGGGCGGGGCAATAACTATGGCTACACCTTC.